This record covers a single T cell receptor beta chain. Its specificity is unknown. TCR beta CDR3 regions were amplified from RNA transcripts. The study used the HTBI primer set for a first-round RT-PCR of the TCR CDR3. MiXCR was run by TCRdb on the multiplex PCR reads, yielding one entry per CDR3 protein. The sample lists hundreds of thousands of distinct CDR3 sequences; just under 45% were seen once. This entry belongs to a study of T cells in Graves' hyperthyroidism and ophthalmopathy. Study outcomes and limitations: Classification by a 13 V-J model distinguished ophthalmopathy from stable hyperthyroidism. Most expanded thyroid clonotypes above 0.001 also appeared in blood.

This CDR3 is 16 amino acids long. Trimming took 9 bases from V and 7 from J; bases not matched to a gene: 15. Per the germline V gene, CDR1 is LNHDA and CDR2 is SQIVND (reference sequence). It was uncontrolled infection, other autoimmune disease, pregnancy or lactation that excluded patients. Orbital computed tomography, thyroid ultrasound, serum thyroxine and TRAb, and clinical symptoms together informed the diagnoses. The genes are TRBV19 and TRBJ1-5, with 10 bases aligning to TRBD1. Material: peripheral blood or thyroid tissue (not recorded which). The sequence came from an adult man with Graves' disease, either hyperthyroidism or ophthalmopathy (not recorded which). In DNA form, the CDR3 reads TGTGCCAGCAGTTTTGAGGACAGGGGGTCCGAACAGCCCCAGCATTTT. Protein product: CASSFEDRGSEQPQHF.